The source of this T cell receptor beta chain is a study of T cells in Graves' hyperthyroidism and ophthalmopathy. Whole-study results and caveats: Most clonotypes expanded in thyroid above 0.001 were likewise present in blood.

To note about this clonotype: Its antigen remains unknown.

Template material for amplifying TCR beta CDR3 regions consisted of RNA transcripts. Using the HTBI primer set, a first-round RT-PCR was run on the TCR CDR3. TCRdb re-called the multiplex PCR reads through MiXCR, storing one row per CDR3 protein. This sample has around 350,000 distinct CDR3 sequences, with roughly 15% found just once. The TCR was taken from a woman aged 25 to 39 with Graves' hyperthyroidism that later progressed to Graves' ophthalmopathy. Sequencing was done on a sample of blood.

CDR3 protein: CASSPPGLLGGETQYF. The CDR3 DNA reads TGTGCCAGCAGTCCACCGGGACTTTTGGGAGGGGAGACCCAGTACTTC. The rearrangement uses TRBV28 and TRBJ2-5; 7 positions match TRBD2. Germline V gene lookup returns CDR1 MDHEN and CDR2 SYDVKM. Trimming at V came to 5 bases and at J to 5 bases, leaving 14 bases not matched to a gene. The CDR3 consists of 16 residues.